The 21 T cell receptor beta chains below were found in one sample sequenced in a study of long-term antiretroviral therapy in people with HIV. Sequencing used immunoSEQ v3.0 at survey level. Measured with immunoSEQ multiplex PCR; TCRdb has only the in-frame clones, and not every one. Of some 11,000 clones in the sample, approximately 83% are singletons; the top ten hold 17%. The source material was unsorted PBMCs, sampled 3.4 years after starting antiretroviral therapy. The receptors stem from a man aged 40-49 years with HIV.

The genes are TRBV7-2 and TRBJ2-7; tentative D call: TRBD1 (6 bases). V lost 0 bases to trimming and J lost 3 bases, with 21 bases between them. CDR3 size: 18 residues. Germline V gene sequence: CDR1 SGHTA, CDR2 FQGNSA. CDR3 nucleotides: TGTGCCAGCAGCTTAGCTTTTTTCGACAGCCCGGACAGCTACGAGCAGTACTTC. The encoded protein is CASSLAFFDSPDSYEQYF.

This clone appeared a single time. The J gene is TRBJ1-1, the V gene TRBV21-1. TRBV21-1 is deemed a pseudogene. This CDR3 has 16 amino acids. The DNA for the CDR3 is TGTGCCAGCAGCGAGGAAAGCCCTTCCATGAACACTGAAGCTTTCTTT. As protein: CASSEESPSMNTEAFF.

V is TRBV11-2 and J is TRBJ2-1; the match to TRBD2 covers 8 bases. The germline gives CDR1 SGHAT, CDR2 FQNNGV. With 5 bases clipped from V and 4 bases from J, the junction kept 7 bases outside the gene matches. The CDR3 spans 15 residues. CDR3 nucleotides: TGTGCCAGCAGCCTAATTAGCGGGAATTACAATGAGCAGTTCTTC. Translated: CASSLISGNYNEQFF.

The rearrangement uses TRBV28 and TRBJ1-5; tentative D call: TRBD1 (6 bases). V was pared by 6 bases and J by 0 bases, with 15 bases between. CDR1 and CDR2 from the germline V gene are MDHEN and SYDVKM. The CDR3 runs to 16 residues. The CDR3 DNA follows: TGTGCCAGCAGGCCCCGGGGGGGCGGTAGCAATCAGCCCCAGCATTTT. Protein sequence: CASRPRGGGSNQPQHF.

The V and J genes are TRBV28 and TRBJ2-2, with 8 bases identical to TRBD2. This CDR3 has 15 residues. Trimming removed 5 bases from V and 4 bases from J; junction bases left unmatched: 6. CDR1 is MDHEN and CDR2 is SYDVKM in the germline V gene. The CDR3 reads CASSVIGTSTGELFF. The CDR3 nucleotides read TGTGCCAGCAGTGTAATAGGGACTAGCACCGGGGAGCTGTTTTTT.

The chain links TRBV7-2 to TRBJ2-2; TRBD2 agrees at 8 bases. Germline V gene lookup returns CDR1 SGHTA and CDR2 FQGNSA. V dropped 7 bases and J dropped 6; count of bases not matched to a gene: 16. This CDR3 has 17 amino acids. Written as DNA, the CDR3 is TGTGCCAGCATCTCTTCCGGCAGCGGGAGAATTGCCGGGGAGCTGTTTTTT. The encoded protein is CASISSGSGRIAGELFF.

In this sample, this clone turned up a few times. The chain recombines TRBV4-1 with TRBJ2-7, with 9 bases aligning to TRBD1. The CDR3 covers 16 residues. Per germline, CDR1 MGHRA and CDR2 YSYEKL. Trimming took 0 bases from V and 4 from J; bases not matched to a gene: 7. Written as DNA, the CDR3 is TGCGCCAGCAGCCAAGATGGGACAGGGAAGTCGTACGAGCAGTACTTC. Translating gives CASSQDGTGKSYEQYF.

CDR3: CASSFDSNYGYTF. The CDR3 bases are TGTGCCAGCAGTTTTGACAGCAACTATGGCTACACCTTC. This chain connects TRBV28 to TRBJ1-2, with a weak D call TRBD1 (5 bases). The ends were cut back, 3 bases at V and 2 bases at J, with 7 bases in the middle. This CDR3 region has 13 residues. Germline-derived CDR1 and CDR2 are MDHEN and SYDVKM.

The CDR3 loop is CASSLGVAGYQFF. The CDR3 nucleotides are TGTGCCAGCAGCTTAGGGGTAGCCGGATATCAGTTCTTC. The chain is built from TRBV7-2 and TRBJ2-1, with D unclear. The CDR3 is 13 amino acids. Between the trimmed V and J ends, which lost 1 base and 13 bases, there was a span of 14 bases. The V gene's germline CDR1 is SGHTA and CDR2 FQGNSA.

V is TRBV11-2 and J is TRBJ1-4; D call uncertain. Per the germline V gene, CDR1 is SGHAT and CDR2 is FQNNGV. The V and J ends lost 3 bases and 7 bases respectively, with 9 bases between them. This CDR3 region has 13 residues. The CDR3 DNA reads TGTGCCAGCAGCTTGGACCGGTCTGAAAAACTGTTTTTT. It codes for CASSLDRSEKLFF. Combining the CDR3 with reference TRBV11-2 and TRBJ1-4 gives the whole variable domain EAGVAQSPRYKIIEKRQSVAFWCNPISGHATLYWYQQILGQGPKLLIQFQNNGVVDDSQLPKDRFSAERLKGVDSTLKIQPAKLEDSAVYLCASSLDRSEKLFFGSGTQLSVL.

The rearrangement joins TRBV6-6 to TRBJ2-7; unclear D gene. This CDR3 contains 13 residues. V gave up 6 bases and J gave up 7 bases, with 16 bases separating them. From germline, CDR1 is MNHNY and CDR2 SVGAGI (reference sequence). The CDR3 DNA follows: TGTGCCAGCAGCATCAGGCTCCCTGGGGAGCAGTACTTC. Its translation: CASSIRLPGEQYF.

The chain combines TRBV7-3 with TRBJ2-1; D is unclear. V was pared by 3 bases and J by 2 bases, with 11 bases between. Per the germline V gene, CDR1 is SGHTA and CDR2 is FQGTGA. The CDR3 sequence is 15 residues long. CDR3: CASSFVLETYNEQFF. The CDR3 DNA reads as TGTGCCAGCAGCTTTGTCTTAGAAACCTACAATGAGCAGTTCTTC.

This clone occurred a few times. V gene TRBV5-1 combines with J gene TRBJ1-2, with 10 bases identical to TRBD1. V lost 4 bases and J lost 8; bases outside the gene matches: 11. Germline-derived CDR1 and CDR2 are SGHRS and YFSETQ. CDR3 length equals 15 residues. The CDR3 DNA follows: TGCGCCAGCAGCGATATAGACAGGGGGCGCCGAGGCTACACCTTC. Protein product: CASSDIDRGRRGYTF.

The chain joins TRBV18 to TRBJ1-1; D gene unclear. Germline CDR1 KGHSH, CDR2 LQKENI. The V end lost 6 bases, the J end lost 2 bases, and 10 bases lay between the germline ends. This CDR3 is 13 amino acids long. Written as DNA, the CDR3 is TGTGCCAGCTCGCAACAAGGTAACACTGAAGCTTTCTTT. The encoded protein is CASSQQGNTEAFF.

The chain has TRBV29-1 and TRBJ2-1, with unresolved D. Germline loops: CDR1 SQVTM, CDR2 ANQGSEA. Trimming removed 6 bases from V and 0 bases from J, with 15 bases in between. CDR3 length: 15 amino acids. The CDR3 DNA sequence: TGCAGCGTCGCCCAATTAGCTAACTCCTACAATGAGCAGTTCTTC. It is translated as CSVAQLANSYNEQFF.

The rearrangement links TRBV4-3 to TRBJ2-5; tentative D call: TRBD2 (5 bases). Germline-derived CDR1 and CDR2 are LGHNA and YSLEER. The CDR3 is 15 residues long. Trimming took 0 bases from V and 1 from J, leaving 9 bases between them. The CDR3 sequence is CASSQDRTSQETQYF. The CDR3 DNA reads as TGCGCCAGCAGCCAAGATAGGACTTCCCAAGAGACCCAGTACTTC.

The chain links TRBV18 to TRBJ2-1; 11 nucleotides line up with TRBD2. This CDR3 is 18 amino acids long. Germline values: CDR1 KGHSH, CDR2 LQKENI. The trim removed 1 base at V and 1 base at J, leaving 6 bases unmatched. CDR3 amino acids: CASSPLATSGSSYNEQFF. Here the CDR3 DNA reads TGTGCCAGCTCACCACTCGCAACTAGCGGGAGTTCCTACAATGAGCAGTTCTTC.

In this sample, this clone turned up once. The V gene is TRBV7-8, the J gene TRBJ1-1; a weak D match, TRBD1 (5 bases). This CDR3 has 13 amino acids. Trimming stripped 5 bases from V and 3 bases from J, with 10 bases between. Germline V gene sequence: CDR1 SGHVS, CDR2 FQNEAQ. The CDR3 DNA reads TGTGCCAGCAGCCTGCAGGGATACACTGAAGCTTTCTTT. The encoded protein is CASSLQGYTEAFF.

This chain joins TRBV28 and TRBJ1-2, with no clear D. Germline V gives CDR1 MDHEN, CDR2 SYDVKM. CDR3 length: 12 residues. Trimming left V 2 bases short and J 2 bases short, with 3 bases between. CDR3 nucleotides: TGTGCCAGCAGTTTAACCAACTATGGCTACACCTTC. This encodes CASSLTNYGYTF.

V gene TRBV13 combines with J gene TRBJ2-7; TRBD1 agrees at 7 bases. The V and J ends lost 5 bases and 3 bases, in that order; junction bases with no gene match: 7. Germline V gene sequence: CDR1 PRHDT, CDR2 FYEKMQ (reference sequence). The CDR3 runs to 14 residues. The CDR3 sequence: CASSIRTGSYEQYF. The CDR3 DNA follows: TGTGCCAGCAGCATAAGGACAGGAAGCTACGAGCAGTACTTC.

The V call is TRBV28, the J call TRBJ2-3; 8 bases align to TRBD2. V was clipped by 7 bases and J by 4 bases; unmatched bases: 7. The CDR3 has 14 amino acids. Germline V lookup: CDR1 MDHEN, CDR2 SYDVKM. The CDR3 nucleotides read TGTGCCAGCATTAACCCCGGGAGGGCAGATACGCAGTATTTT. It encodes CASINPGRADTQYF.